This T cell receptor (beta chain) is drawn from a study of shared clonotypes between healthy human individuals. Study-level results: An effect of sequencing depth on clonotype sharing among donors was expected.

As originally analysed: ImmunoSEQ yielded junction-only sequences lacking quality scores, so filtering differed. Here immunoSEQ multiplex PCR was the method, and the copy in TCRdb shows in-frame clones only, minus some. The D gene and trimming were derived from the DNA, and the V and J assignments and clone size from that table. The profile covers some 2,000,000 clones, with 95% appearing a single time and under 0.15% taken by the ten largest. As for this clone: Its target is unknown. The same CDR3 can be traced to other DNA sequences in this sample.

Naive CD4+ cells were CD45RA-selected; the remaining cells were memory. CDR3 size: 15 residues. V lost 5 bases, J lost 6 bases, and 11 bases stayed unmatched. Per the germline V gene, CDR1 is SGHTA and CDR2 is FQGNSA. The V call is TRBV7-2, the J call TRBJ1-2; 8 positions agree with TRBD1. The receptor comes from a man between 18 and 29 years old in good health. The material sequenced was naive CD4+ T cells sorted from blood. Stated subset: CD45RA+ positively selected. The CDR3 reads CASSRPGTGYNGYTF. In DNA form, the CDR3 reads TGTGCCAGCAGCCGTCCCGGGACAGGATACAATGGCTACACCTTC.